The 11 T cell receptor beta chains below all came from one sample that was sequenced in a study of blood T cell repertoires in COVID-19. Profiled with immunoSEQ multiplex PCR; TCRdb holds only in-frame clones, not every one. The repertoire holds 200,000 to 250,000 clones, with just under 90% as singletons. Material: peripheral blood. These receptors were taken from a man under 40 with COVID-19, enrolled during active disease.

This sequence joins TRBV6-6 and TRBJ1-4, with D possibly being TRBD1 (5 bases). Trimming took off 6 bases at V and 8 bases at J, with 13 bases between the two ends. Germline V gene lookup returns CDR1 MNHNY and CDR2 SVGAGI (reference sequence). The CDR3 totals 13 residues. The CDR3 sequence: CASSSSPGEKLFF. For the CDR3, the DNA is TGTGCCAGCAGCAGTTCCCCAGGGGAAAAACTGTTTTTT.

This chain links TRBV11-2 with TRBJ2-1; possible D gene TRBD1, 6 bases. Germline V gene lookup returns CDR1 SGHAT and CDR2 FQNNGV. Trimming took off 4 bases at V and 3 bases at J, with 16 bases between the two ends. This CDR3 comprises 16 residues. CDR3 DNA: TGTGCCAGCAGCTCCTTTAGGGGGTCCCACTACAATGAGCAGTTCTTC. Residues: CASSSFRGSHYNEQFF.

The J gene is TRBJ2-7, the V gene TRBV18, with 11 bases identical to TRBD1. Germline V gene lookup returns CDR1 KGHSH and CDR2 LQKENI. This CDR3 has 15 residues. Losses at the gene ends were 4 bases for V and 2 bases for J; bases not matched to a gene: 4. The CDR3 sequence is CASSLGTGGTYEQYF. The CDR3 coding sequence is TGTGCCAGCTCACTTGGGACAGGGGGGACCTACGAGCAGTACTTC.

V and J are TRBV18 and TRBJ2-1; 8 nucleotides match TRBD2. The junction had 5 bases not matched to a gene; V was cut back by 3 bases and J by 1 base. Germline loops: CDR1 KGHSH, CDR2 LQKENI. The CDR3 covers 16 residues. The CDR3 nucleotides are TGTGCCAGCTCACCCATAGCGGGAATGTCCTACAATGAGCAGTTCTTC. Its protein is CASSPIAGMSYNEQFF.

This clone has more than one count but fewer than ten. The rearrangement links TRBV28 to TRBJ1-5; 9 positions agree with TRBD1. The CDR3 covers 17 residues. With V trimmed by 2 bases and J by 7 bases, 12 bases remained unmatched. Germline loops: CDR1 MDHEN, CDR2 SYDVKM. This chain's CDR3 is CASSLISGTGREQPQHF. In DNA, the CDR3 is TGTGCCAGCAGTTTAATCTCGGGGACAGGGCGCGAGCAGCCCCAGCATTTT.

The chain recombines TRBV5-1 with TRBJ1-1; no clear D. The CDR3 runs 13 residues. Germline V gene lookup returns CDR1 SGHRS and CDR2 YFSETQ. V gave up 0 bases and J gave up 0 bases, with 3 bases separating them. This CDR3 reads CASSLELNTEAFF. The CDR3 DNA is TGCGCCAGCAGCTTGGAGCTGAACACTGAAGCTTTCTTT.

The J gene is TRBJ2-1, the V gene TRBV7-3; the match to TRBD1 covers 8 bases. V gave up 5 bases and J gave up 2 bases; unmatched junction bases: 5. The CDR3 spans 15 residues. Germline V CDR1 and CDR2: SGHTA, FQGTGA. CDR3 DNA sequence: TGTGCCAGCAGCCCCGGACAGGGACCCTACAATGAGCAGTTCTTC. Its protein is CASSPGQGPYNEQFF.

This chain links TRBV7-2 with TRBJ1-3; 7 positions agree with TRBD1. The CDR3 runs 16 residues. Germline V gene sequence: CDR1 SGHTA, CDR2 FQGNSA. V lost 3 bases, J lost 4 bases, and 9 bases stayed unmatched. The CDR3 protein is CASSFGTASWGNTIYF. In DNA form, the CDR3 reads TGTGCCAGCAGCTTTGGGACAGCATCTTGGGGAAACACCATATATTTT.

The V call is TRBV3-1 (or the pseudogene TRBV3-2), the J call TRBJ1-4; 9 nucleotides agree with TRBD1. With V trimmed by 4 bases and J by 8 bases, 8 bases remained unmatched. The CDR3 has 15 amino acids. Germline CDR1 and CDR2: LGHDT and YNNKEL (reference sequence). CDR3 sequence: CASSLGTGIREKLFF. The CDR3 nucleotides read TGTGCCAGCAGCCTCGGGACAGGGATAAGGGAAAAACTGTTTTTT.

The chain has TRBV12-3 or TRBV12-4 and TRBJ1-5; D remains unclear. V lost 3 bases, J lost 4 bases, and 7 bases lay in between. The CDR3 sequence is 13 residues long. Here the CDR3 reads CASSLGLNQPQHF. CDR3 nucleotides: TGTGCCAGCAGTTTGGGCTTGAATCAGCCCCAGCATTTT.

V is TRBV7-8 and J is TRBJ1-1; a possible D gene is TRBD1 (5 bases). Trimming took 6 bases from V and 1 from J, leaving 21 bases between them. The V gene's germline CDR1 is SGHVS and CDR2 FQNEAQ. CDR3 size: 17 residues. CDR3 in amino acids: CASSLLWRGGGNTEAFF. In DNA, the CDR3 is TGTGCCAGCAGTCTCCTATGGAGGGGCGGCGGGAACACTGAAGCTTTCTTT.